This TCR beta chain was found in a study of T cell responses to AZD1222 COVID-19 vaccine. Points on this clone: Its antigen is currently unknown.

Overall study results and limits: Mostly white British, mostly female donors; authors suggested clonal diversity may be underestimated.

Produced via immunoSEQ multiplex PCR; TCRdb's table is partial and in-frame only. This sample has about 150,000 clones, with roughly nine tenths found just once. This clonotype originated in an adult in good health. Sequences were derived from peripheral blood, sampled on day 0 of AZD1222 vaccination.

The CDR3 spells CASTPAGNTIYF. The CDR3 nucleotides read TGTGCCAGTACCCCGGCTGGAAACACCATATATTTT. The genes are TRBV19 and TRBJ1-3, with D unresolved. There are 12 residues in the CDR3. In germline, CDR1 is LNHDA, CDR2 SQIVND (reference sequence). Trimming left V 7 bases short and J 2 bases short, with 6 bases between. The full variable domain, completed using reference TRBV19 and TRBJ1-3, is DGGITQSPKYLFRKEGQNVTLSCEQNLNHDAMYWYRQDPGQGLRLIYYSQIVNDFQKGDIAEGYSVSREKKESFPLTVTSAQKNPTAFYLCASTPAGNTIYFGEGSWLTVV.